The 27 T cell receptor beta chains listed next were all sequenced from one sample in a study of PD-L1 blockade in urothelial cancer. Profiling relied on immunoSEQ multiplex PCR, and the TCRdb table lists in-frame clones only, not all of them. The sample carries about 110,000 clones, around 82% recorded once. Material: PBMCs, obtained around atezolizumab (anti-PD-L1) treatment. These TCRs come from a man aged 45-60 years with urothelial cancer.

V is TRBV5-5 and J is TRBJ1-1; D unclear. V was clipped by 3 bases and J by 1 base, with 19 bases between them. Germline CDR1 is SGHKS and CDR2 is YYEKEE (reference sequence). This CDR3 is 17 amino acids long. For the CDR3, the DNA is TGTGCCAGCAGCTCTACGGGCCGAGCGGGAACGAACACTGAAGCTTTCTTT. Translation: CASSSTGRAGTNTEAFF. The full variable domain, completed using reference TRBV5-5 and TRBJ1-1, is DAGVTQSPTHLIKTRGQQVTLRCSPISGHKSVSWYQQVLGQGPQFIFQYYEKEERGRGNFPDRFSARQFPNYSSELNVNALLLGDSALYLCASSSTGRAGTNTEAFFGQGTRLTVV.

This clone occurred once. CDR3 nucleotide sequence: TGTGCCAGCAAGGGCGGGAACCCCACAGATACGCAGTATTTT. Its translation is CASKGGNPTDTQYF. The chain is built from TRBV6-1 and TRBJ2-3; weak D call: TRBD2 (6 bases). Germline-derived CDR1 and CDR2 are MNHNS and SASEGT. Trimming removed 7 bases at V and 2 bases at J, with 13 bases between. This CDR3 is built from 14 residues.

The genes are TRBV9 and TRBJ2-1; 7 nucleotides line up with TRBD2. Germline CDR1 reads SGDLS; CDR2 reads YYNGEE. The CDR3 spans 17 residues. Losses at the gene ends were 0 bases for V and 5 bases for J; bases not matched to a gene: 11. The DNA for the CDR3 is TGTGCCAGCAGCGTAGATTCTAGCGGTAACCAAAACAATGAGCAGTTCTTC. Translating gives CASSVDSSGNQNNEQFF.

The chain couples TRBV5-1 to TRBJ1-5, with D possibly matching TRBD1 (6 bases). Germline V CDR1 and CDR2: SGHRS, YFSETQ. The V and J ends lost 3 bases and 6 bases respectively, with 10 bases between them. The CDR3 length is 13 residues. CDR3 nucleotides: TGCGCCAGCAGCTGGGGGCAGGGTCAGCCCCAGCATTTT. This translates into CASSWGQGQPQHF.

V gene TRBV7-2 combines with J gene TRBJ2-1, with D possibly being TRBD2 (6 bases). Germline V gene data show CDR1 as SGHTA and CDR2 as FQGNSA. The CDR3 is 14 residues long. V lost 2 bases, J lost 8 bases, and 13 bases lay in between. The CDR3 reads CASSLTSGPHEQFF. CDR3 sequence (DNA): TGTGCCAGCAGCTTAACCAGCGGGCCGCATGAGCAGTTCTTC.

V is TRBV4-1 and J is TRBJ2-2; 15 bases are shared with TRBD2. V shed 4 bases, J shed 7 bases, and the junction held 4 bases outside the gene matches. CDR3 size: 16 residues. CDR1 MGHRA and CDR2 YSYEKL come from the germline V gene. CDR3 region: CASSRGLAGGNGELFF. In nucleotides, the CDR3 is TGCGCCAGCAGCCGAGGACTAGCGGGAGGGAACGGGGAGCTGTTTTTT.

This clone was observed a few times. The chain recombines TRBV4-1 with TRBJ2-5; D might be TRBD1 (6 bases). Germline CDR1 reads MGHRA; CDR2 reads YSYEKL. Trimming stripped 0 bases from V and 6 bases from J, with 11 bases between. CDR3 size: 14 residues. CDR3 in DNA: TGCGCCAGCAGCCAAGAGGGGGCGGCGCAGACCCAGTACTTC. This codes for CASSQEGAAQTQYF.

The chain has TRBV6-1 and TRBJ1-3, with D uncertain. The CDR3 has 12 residues. V was clipped by 5 bases and J by 10 bases, with 12 bases between them. Germline loops: CDR1 MNHNS, CDR2 SASEGT. CDR3 DNA: TGTGCCAGCAGTCCCCGAGAGAGAACCATATATTTT. Residues: CASSPRERTIYF.

The count of this clone is one. The gene calls are TRBV7-9 and TRBJ2-3; 8 nucleotides align to TRBD2. There are 16 residues in the CDR3. CDR1 and CDR2 (germline): SEHNR, FQNEAQ (reference sequence). V was pared by 5 bases and J by 0 bases, with 7 bases of the junction left unmatched. CDR3 nucleotides: TGTGCCAGCAGCCCCGGACTAGCCCTTAGCACAGATACGCAGTATTTT. This translates into CASSPGLALSTDTQYF.

The chain links TRBV6-5 to TRBJ2-3; 12 positions match TRBD2. The CDR3 has 16 amino acids. Germline lookup yields CDR1 MNHEY and CDR2 SVGAGI. V lost 3 bases and J lost 3; bases outside the gene matches: 4. The CDR3 region has the DNA TGTGCCAGCAGTTATGCTAGCGGGAGGGTAACAGATACGCAGTATTTT. This codes for CASSYASGRVTDTQYF.

The gene calls are TRBV11-2 and TRBJ2-7; TRBD1 matches at 7 bases. From germline, CDR1 is SGHAT and CDR2 FQNNGV. The J segment lost 2 bases and the V segment lost 4 bases, leaving 8 bases of the junction unmatched. This CDR3 contains 15 residues. The chain's CDR3 is CASSSERTGTYEQYF. The CDR3 DNA reads TGTGCCAGCAGCTCAGAGAGGACAGGAACCTACGAGCAGTACTTC.

The CDR3 loop reads CASSSTTSRYEQFF. The CDR3 nucleotides read TGCGCCAGCAGCTCCACGACTAGCAGGTATGAGCAGTTCTTC. The rearrangement joins TRBV5-1 to TRBJ2-1; TRBD2 agrees at 7 bases. The CDR3 consists of 14 residues. With V trimmed by 3 bases and J by 8 bases, 8 bases remained unmatched. Germline V gene sequence: CDR1 SGHRS, CDR2 YFSETQ.

This rearrangement joins TRBV6-5 to TRBJ2-6, with TRBD2 as a possible D gene (5 bases). CDR1 is MNHEY and CDR2 is SVGAGI in the germline V gene. The CDR3 length is 16 residues. Trimming pared 4 bases from V and 0 bases from J, leaving 10 bases between. The CDR3 DNA reads TGTGCCAGCAGTTTTAGCGTCCCCTCTGGGGCCAACGTCCTGACTTTC. As protein: CASSFSVPSGANVLTF.

The V call is TRBV15, the J call TRBJ2-7, with D possibly TRBD2 on 5 matching bases. V was cut by 4 bases and J by 3 bases, with 10 bases left in between. The germline gives CDR1 LNHNV, CDR2 YYDKDF (reference sequence). The CDR3 has 13 residues. The CDR3 region has the DNA TGTGCCACCAGCAAACCGGGAATCTACGAGCAGTACTTC. It encodes CATSKPGIYEQYF.

This clone has a single count. The gene calls are TRBV6-5 and TRBJ2-7; TRBD2 matches 10 bases. CDR1 and CDR2 from the germline V gene are MNHEY and SVGAGI. The CDR3 has 15 residues. Trimming removed 0 bases from V and 6 bases from J; junction bases left unmatched: 5. The CDR3 DNA follows: TGTGCCAGCAGTTACTCTAGCGGGAGGTTAGGCGAGCAGTACTTC. Protein sequence: CASSYSSGRLGEQYF.

This sequence joins TRBV7-9 and TRBJ2-1, with 11 bases fitting TRBD2. CDR1 SEHNR and CDR2 FQNEAQ come from the germline V gene (reference sequence). The CDR3 extends over 15 amino acids. With V trimmed by 1 base and J by 7 bases, 3 bases remained unmatched. CDR3 residues: CASSLVLAGANEQFF. The CDR3 region has the DNA TGTGCCAGCAGCTTAGTACTAGCGGGAGCTAATGAGCAGTTCTTC.

This chain links TRBV6-6 with TRBJ2-1; maybe TRBD2 (5 bases). Trimming stripped 2 bases from V and 3 bases from J, with 5 bases between. Germline V CDR1 and CDR2: MNHNY, SVGAGI (reference sequence). CDR3 length equals 13 residues. As DNA, the CDR3 is TGTGCCAGCAGTTACGACTACTACAATGAGCAGTTCTTC. It yields the protein CASSYDYYNEQFF.

The sample holds one count of this clone. The chain combines TRBV18 with TRBJ1-1; D remains unclear. This CDR3 comprises 14 residues. Germline V gene lookup returns CDR1 KGHSH and CDR2 LQKENI. Trimming stripped 2 bases from V and 1 base from J, with 8 bases between. The CDR3 region has the DNA TGTGCCAGCTCACCAGATTACAGGAACACTGAAGCTTTCTTT. Its translation: CASSPDYRNTEAFF.

A few counts support this clone. The J gene is TRBJ1-1, the V gene TRBV27; possible D gene TRBD1, 5 bases. CDR1 MNHEY and CDR2 SMNVEV come from the germline V gene (reference sequence). V dropped 7 bases and J dropped 0 bases, with 12 bases sitting between them. CDR3 size: 14 residues. CDR3: CASNWGTMNTEAFF. The CDR3 DNA reads TGTGCCAGCAACTGGGGCACAATGAACACTGAAGCTTTCTTT.

The chain is built from TRBV18 and TRBJ1-2, with 7 bases matching TRBD1. The CDR3 contains 13 residues. The V segment lost 2 bases and the J segment 5 bases; nucleotides outside the gene matches: 2. Germline CDR1 reads KGHSH; CDR2 reads LQKENI. In DNA, the CDR3 is TGTGCCAGCTCACCATCAGGGGGGTATGGCTACACCTTC. This translates into CASSPSGGYGYTF.

A few counts support this clone. This rearrangement joins TRBV4-1 to TRBJ2-7, with D tentatively TRBD1 (5 bases). Between the trimmed V and J ends, which lost 0 bases and 4 bases, there was a span of 13 bases. CDR1 is MGHRA, CDR2 YSYEKL, per germline. This CDR3 is built from 15 residues. The CDR3 spells CASSQDRATRYEQYF. Here the CDR3 DNA reads TGCGCCAGCAGCCAAGACAGGGCTACTCGATACGAGCAGTACTTC.

This chain uses TRBV19 with TRBJ2-3; 13 nucleotides align to TRBD2. CDR1 LNHDA and CDR2 SQIVND come from the germline V gene (reference sequence). The ends lost 0 bases at V and 2 bases at J; junction bases unmatched: 5. CDR3 length equals 18 residues. In DNA, the CDR3 is TGTGCCAGTAGTATAGACATTGGGACTAGCGGGAACACAGATACGCAGTATTTT. The encoded protein is CASSIDIGTSGNTDTQYF.

The gene calls are TRBV18 and TRBJ1-5, with TRBD1 matching 7 bases. The CDR3 runs to 16 residues. The V segment lost 0 bases and the J segment 0 bases; nucleotides outside the gene matches: 2. Germline-derived CDR1 and CDR2 are KGHSH and LQKENI. The CDR3: CASSPPGQSSNQPQHF. In DNA, the CDR3 is TGTGCCAGCTCACCACCGGGACAGAGTAGCAATCAGCCCCAGCATTTT. The full variable domain, with the rest looked up from reference TRBV18 and TRBJ1-5, is NAGVMQNPRHLVRRRGQEARLRCSPMKGHSHVYWYRQLPEEGLKFMVYLQKENIIDESGMPKERFSAEFPKEGPSILRIQQVVRGDSAAYFCASSPPGQSSNQPQHFGDGTRLSIL.

This clone was recorded a few times. This chain joins TRBV18 and TRBJ2-7; tentatively, D is TRBD1 (6 bases). Trimming cost V 2 bases and J 2 bases, with 7 bases left between them. The CDR3 spans 13 residues. Germline assignment: CDR1 KGHSH and CDR2 LQKENI. CDR3: CASSPGTTYEQYF. The CDR3 coding sequence is TGTGCCAGCTCACCAGGGACAACCTACGAGCAGTACTTC.

V gene TRBV5-4 combines with J gene TRBJ2-1, with 8 bases fitting TRBD2. CDR1 is SGHNT and CDR2 is YYREEE in the germline V gene (reference sequence). CDR3 length: 14 amino acids. V dropped 9 bases and J dropped 0; count of bases not matched to a gene: 5. CDR3 sequence reads: CAMIAGRSYNEQFF. The CDR3 DNA follows: TGTGCCATGATAGCGGGACGCTCCTACAATGAGCAGTTCTTC.

This clone has a handful of counts. The chain combines TRBV18 with TRBJ2-7; 7 nucleotides align to TRBD1. Germline CDR1 KGHSH, CDR2 LQKENI. The CDR3 consists of 14 residues. V shed 2 bases, J shed 4 bases, and the junction held 5 bases outside the gene matches. The CDR3 reads CASSPVGQIYEQYF. DNA of the CDR3: TGTGCCAGCTCACCAGTGGGACAGATTTACGAGCAGTACTTC.

The chain couples TRBV19 to TRBJ2-6; the D gene is possibly TRBD1 (6 bases). The CDR3 covers 16 residues. The germline V gene encodes CDR1 LNHDA and CDR2 SQIVND (reference sequence). Trimming took 5 bases from V and 0 from J, leaving 11 bases between them. Here the CDR3 DNA reads TGTGCCAGTAGTGGACAGTATAGCTCTGGGGCCAACGTCCTGACTTTC. Amino acid sequence: CASSGQYSSGANVLTF.